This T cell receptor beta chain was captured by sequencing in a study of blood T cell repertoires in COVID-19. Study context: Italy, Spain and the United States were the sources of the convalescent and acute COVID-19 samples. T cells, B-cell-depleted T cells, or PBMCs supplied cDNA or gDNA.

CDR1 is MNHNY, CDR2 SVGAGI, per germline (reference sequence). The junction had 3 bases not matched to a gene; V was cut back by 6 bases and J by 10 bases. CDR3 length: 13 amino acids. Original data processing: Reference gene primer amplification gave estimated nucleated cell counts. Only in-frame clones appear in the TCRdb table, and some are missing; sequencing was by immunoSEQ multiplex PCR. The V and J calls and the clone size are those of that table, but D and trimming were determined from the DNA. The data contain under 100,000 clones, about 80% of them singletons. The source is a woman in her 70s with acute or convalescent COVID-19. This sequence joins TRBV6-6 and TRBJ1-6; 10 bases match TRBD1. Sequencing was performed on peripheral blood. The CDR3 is CASRGTGESPLHF. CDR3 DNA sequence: TGTGCCAGCAGAGGGACAGGGGAATCACCCCTCCACTTT.